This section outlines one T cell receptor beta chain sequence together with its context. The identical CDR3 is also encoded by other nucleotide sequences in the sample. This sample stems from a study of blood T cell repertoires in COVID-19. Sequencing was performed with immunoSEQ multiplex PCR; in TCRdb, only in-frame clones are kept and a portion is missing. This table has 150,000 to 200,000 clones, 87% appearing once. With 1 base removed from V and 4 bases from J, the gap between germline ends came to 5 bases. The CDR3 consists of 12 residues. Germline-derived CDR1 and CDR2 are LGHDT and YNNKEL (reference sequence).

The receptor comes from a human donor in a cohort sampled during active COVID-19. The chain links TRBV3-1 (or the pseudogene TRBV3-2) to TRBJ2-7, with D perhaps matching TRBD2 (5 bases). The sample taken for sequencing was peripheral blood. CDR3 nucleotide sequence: TGTGCCAGCAGCCAAGGGAGGTACGAGCAGTACTTC. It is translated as CASSQGRYEQYF.